The rows below give T cell receptor beta chains drawn from one sample of a study of cytomegalovirus exposure and HLA in healthy donors. Only in-frame clones appear in the TCRdb table, and some are missing; sequencing was by immunoSEQ multiplex PCR. The sample holds a few hundred thousand clones, approximately 82% seen once. The sequenced sample consisted of PBMCs. The receptor set was obtained from a woman in her 40s in good health and CMV-seronegative. The CDR3 runs from the conserved cysteine through the conserved F or W. Each record gives: D gene, J gene, clone size, V gene, CDR3 protein, CDR3 DNA. The D gene is left open where the match is weak. A clone size is listed for some rows: how often the clone was seen (once, few, many), or a class if it is expanded.

d_gene: TRBD1; j_gene: TRBJ1-2; abundance: .; v_gene: TRBV7-9; CDR3aa: CASSSPDRANYGYTF; CDR3nt: TGTGCCAGCAGCTCGCCGGACAGGGCGAACTATGGCTACACCTTC
d_gene: .; j_gene: TRBJ2-1; abundance: .; v_gene: TRBV4-2; CDR3aa: CASSQLLGNEQFF; CDR3nt: TGTGCCAGCAGCCAGCTCCTAGGAAATGAGCAGTTCTTC
d_gene: TRBD1; j_gene: TRBJ1-6; abundance: .; v_gene: TRBV7-8; CDR3aa: CASSLGQGAGSSYNSPLHF; CDR3nt: TGTGCCAGCAGCTTAGGACAGGGGGCTGGGAGCTCCTATAATTCACCCCTCCACTTT
d_gene: TRBD1; j_gene: TRBJ2-7; abundance: .; v_gene: TRBV5-1; CDR3aa: CASSTTGIEQYF; CDR3nt: TGCGCCAGCAGCACGACAGGGATCGAGCAGTACTTC
d_gene: TRBD2; j_gene: TRBJ2-5; abundance: .; v_gene: TRBV9; CDR3aa: CASSVGGGQETQYF; CDR3nt: TGTGCCAGCAGCGTAGGGGGGGGCCAAGAGACCCAGTACTTC
d_gene: TRBD1; j_gene: TRBJ2-3; abundance: .; v_gene: TRBV5-1; CDR3aa: CASSSGQGRTDTQYF; CDR3nt: TGCGCCAGCAGCTCGGGACAGGGCCGCACAGATACGCAGTATTTT
d_gene: .; j_gene: TRBJ2-7; abundance: .; v_gene: TRBV30; CDR3aa: CAWSVQGYEQYF; CDR3nt: TGTGCCTGGAGTGTTCAGGGCTACGAGCAGTACTTC
d_gene: .; j_gene: TRBJ1-1; abundance: .; v_gene: TRBV5-4; CDR3aa: CASSLGVGGTEAFF; CDR3nt: TGTGCCAGCAGCTTGGGGGTAGGAGGCACTGAAGCTTTCTTT
d_gene: TRBD2; j_gene: TRBJ2-5; abundance: .; v_gene: TRBV11-1; CDR3aa: CASSFSGTSGTQETQYF; CDR3nt: TGTGCCAGCAGCTTCAGCGGGACTAGCGGTACTCAAGAGACCCAGTACTTC
d_gene: .; j_gene: TRBJ2-3; abundance: .; v_gene: TRBV4-3; CDR3aa: CASSQARGDTQYF; CDR3nt: TGCGCCAGCAGCCAAGCACGGGGAGATACGCAGTATTTT
d_gene: TRBD1; j_gene: TRBJ1-2; abundance: .; v_gene: TRBV28; CDR3aa: CASLGVRDRLYF; CDR3nt: TGTGCCAGCCTAGGGGTCCGGGACAGACTTTACTTC
d_gene: TRBD1; j_gene: TRBJ2-7; abundance: .; v_gene: TRBV5-1; CDR3aa: CASSWGTGKYEQYF; CDR3nt: TGCGCCAGCAGCTGGGGGACAGGGAAGTACGAGCAGTACTTC
d_gene: .; j_gene: TRBJ2-5; abundance: .; v_gene: TRBV6-1; CDR3aa: CASGRKETQYF; CDR3nt: TGTGCCAGCGGCCGAAAAGAGACCCAGTACTTC
d_gene: TRBD1; j_gene: TRBJ2-2; abundance: .; v_gene: TRBV7-9; CDR3aa: CSSSQGTGQAGELFF; CDR3nt: TGTTCCAGCAGCCAAGGGACAGGGCAGGCCGGGGAGCTGTTTTTT
d_gene: TRBD2; j_gene: TRBJ2-2; abundance: .; v_gene: TRBV9; CDR3aa: CASSPAGGLGELFF; CDR3nt: TGTGCCAGCAGCCCGGCGGGGGGCCTTGGGGAGCTGTTTTTT
d_gene: .; j_gene: TRBJ1-5; abundance: .; v_gene: TRBV15; CDR3aa: CATSRHGGGEGASWPQHF; CDR3nt: TGTGCCACCAGCAGGCACGGGGGAGGCGAGGGAGCGAGTTGGCCCCAGCATTTT
d_gene: .; j_gene: TRBJ1-1; abundance: few; v_gene: TRBV29-1; CDR3aa: CTFRRTMDTEAFF; CDR3nt: TGCACCTTCCGGAGAACAATGGACACTGAAGCTTTCTTT
d_gene: .; j_gene: TRBJ2-6; abundance: .; v_gene: TRBV5-1; CDR3aa: CASSLQGTSGANVLTF; CDR3nt: TGCGCCAGCAGCTTGCAGGGGACCTCTGGGGCCAACGTCCTGACTTTC
d_gene: TRBD1; j_gene: TRBJ1-1; abundance: .; v_gene: TRBV18; CDR3aa: CASSPSGTGRYSTEAFF; CDR3nt: TGTGCCAGCTCACCGTCCGGGACAGGGAGGTATTCGACTGAAGCTTTCTTT
d_gene: .; j_gene: TRBJ1-2; abundance: .; v_gene: TRBV28; CDR3aa: CAAWGVDHGYTF; CDR3nt: TGTGCCGCATGGGGGGTAGATCATGGCTACACCTTC
d_gene: .; j_gene: TRBJ1-5; abundance: .; v_gene: TRBV15; CDR3aa: CATSRDRGEHQPQHF; CDR3nt: TGTGCCACCAGCAGAGATCGGGGGGAACATCAGCCCCAGCATTTT
d_gene: TRBD1; j_gene: TRBJ1-1; abundance: .; v_gene: TRBV7-8; CDR3aa: CASSPMGQENTEAFF; CDR3nt: TGTGCCAGCAGCCCAATGGGACAGGAGAACACTGAAGCTTTCTTT
d_gene: TRBD1; j_gene: TRBJ2-7; abundance: .; v_gene: TRBV7-9; CDR3aa: CASTRQGDSYEQYF; CDR3nt: TGTGCCAGCACCCGGCAGGGGGATTCCTACGAGCAGTACTTC
d_gene: TRBD2; j_gene: TRBJ2-3; abundance: .; v_gene: TRBV7-2; CDR3aa: CASSPRPPGLAVGDTQYF; CDR3nt: TGTGCCAGCAGCCCAAGACCCCCCGGACTAGCAGTTGGGGATACGCAGTATTTT
d_gene: .; j_gene: TRBJ2-5; abundance: .; v_gene: TRBV18; CDR3aa: CASSPSGAKETQYF; CDR3nt: TGTGCCAGCTCACCATCAGGGGCCAAAGAGACCCAGTACTTC
d_gene: .; j_gene: TRBJ1-3; abundance: .; v_gene: TRBV5-4; CDR3aa: CASSFGQPVGNTIYF; CDR3nt: TGTGCCAGCAGCTTCGGACAGCCCGTCGGAAACACCATATATTTT
d_gene: TRBD1; j_gene: TRBJ2-2; abundance: .; v_gene: TRBV30; CDR3aa: CAWAGTGKGELFF; CDR3nt: TGTGCCTGGGCCGGGACAGGGAAAGGGGAGCTGTTTTTT
d_gene: TRBD1; j_gene: TRBJ1-5; abundance: .; v_gene: TRBV5-6; CDR3aa: CASSLGQVNQPQHF; CDR3nt: TGTGCCAGCAGCCTCGGACAGGTCAATCAGCCCCAGCATTTT
d_gene: .; j_gene: TRBJ1-5; abundance: .; v_gene: TRBV2; CDR3aa: CASSEGYRDQPQHF; CDR3nt: TGTGCCAGCAGTGAAGGGTACCGGGATCAGCCCCAGCATTTT
d_gene: TRBD1; j_gene: TRBJ1-6; abundance: .; v_gene: TRBV9; CDR3aa: CASSPRDSSYNSPLHF; CDR3nt: TGTGCCAGCAGCCCCCGGGACAGCTCCTATAATTCACCCCTCCACTTT
d_gene: TRBD1; j_gene: TRBJ2-7; abundance: once; v_gene: TRBV19; CDR3aa: CASNPGQFGYEQYF; CDR3nt: TGTGCCAGTAACCCGGGACAGTTCGGTTACGAGCAGTACTTC
d_gene: .; j_gene: TRBJ2-3; abundance: .; v_gene: TRBV29-1; CDR3aa: CSVAGEDTQYF; CDR3nt: TGCAGCGTTGCGGGGGAAGATACGCAGTATTTT
d_gene: TRBD1; j_gene: TRBJ2-5; abundance: .; v_gene: TRBV5-1; CDR3aa: CASSSGTGERTQYF; CDR3nt: TGCGCCAGCAGCTCGGGGACAGGAGAACGGACCCAGTACTTC
d_gene: .; j_gene: TRBJ2-2; abundance: once; v_gene: TRBV6-1; CDR3aa: CASSEFGTGELFF; CDR3nt: TGTGCCAGCAGTGAATTCGGCACCGGGGAGCTGTTTTTT
d_gene: .; j_gene: TRBJ1-2; abundance: .; v_gene: TRBV7-9; CDR3aa: CASTGREALYGYTF; CDR3nt: TGTGCCAGCACCGGCAGAGAGGCGTTATATGGCTACACCTTC
d_gene: .; j_gene: TRBJ2-5; abundance: .; v_gene: TRBV10-3; CDR3aa: CAISAGVQETQYF; CDR3nt: TGTGCCATCAGTGCCGGGGTCCAAGAGACCCAGTACTTC
d_gene: .; j_gene: TRBJ2-1; abundance: .; v_gene: TRBV12-5; CDR3aa: CASGLVSGQYSYNEQFF; CDR3nt: TGTGCTAGTGGTTTGGTGTCAGGCCAGTACTCCTACAATGAGCAGTTCTTC
d_gene: TRBD1; j_gene: TRBJ2-7; abundance: .; v_gene: TRBV6-1; CDR3aa: CASSAFRTGEQYF; CDR3nt: TGTGCCAGCAGTGCATTCCGGACAGGAGAGCAGTACTTC
d_gene: .; j_gene: TRBJ1-1; abundance: .; v_gene: TRBV6-5; CDR3aa: CATHFISGGNTEAFF; CDR3nt: TGTGCCACCCATTTCATCAGCGGCGGAAACACTGAAGCTTTCTTT
d_gene: TRBD2; j_gene: TRBJ2-5; abundance: .; v_gene: TRBV7-8; CDR3aa: CASGTRQAETQYF; CDR3nt: TGTGCCAGCGGGACTAGACAGGCAGAGACCCAGTACTTC
d_gene: .; j_gene: TRBJ2-5; abundance: once; v_gene: TRBV6-1; CDR3aa: CASALNSLQETQYF; CDR3nt: TGTGCCAGCGCTCTAAACAGCCTTCAAGAGACCCAGTACTTC
d_gene: .; j_gene: TRBJ2-7; abundance: .; v_gene: TRBV27; CDR3aa: CASSPSDGALSYEQYF; CDR3nt: TGTGCCAGCAGTCCCTCGGATGGGGCCCTATCCTACGAGCAGTACTTC
d_gene: .; j_gene: TRBJ2-3; abundance: .; v_gene: TRBV29-1; CDR3aa: CSSRVLRSTDTQYF; CDR3nt: TGCAGCTCACGTGTATTGCGGAGCACAGATACGCAGTATTTT
d_gene: TRBD1; j_gene: TRBJ1-1; abundance: .; v_gene: TRBV18; CDR3aa: CASSPGQGATEAFF; CDR3nt: TGTGCCAGCTCACCGGGACAGGGGGCGACTGAAGCTTTCTTT